These 26 T cell receptor beta chains were all obtained from the same sample, sequenced in a study of blood T cell repertoires in COVID-19. TCRdb's table, derived via immunoSEQ multiplex PCR, lists solely in-frame clones and lacks some. Of about 110,000 clones in the sample, approximately 88% were seen once. Sample: peripheral blood. The receptors shown here come from a woman between 70 and 85 years old with acute or convalescent COVID-19.

The chain uses TRBV19 and TRBJ1-4, with D unresolved. The CDR3 contains 14 residues. V was cut by 10 bases and J by 7 bases, with 19 bases left in between. CDR1 is LNHDA, CDR2 SQIVND, per germline (reference sequence). Here the CDR3 reads CATRALLGGEKLFF. The DNA for the CDR3 is TGTGCCACCAGAGCGCTACTCGGCGGTGAAAAACTGTTTTTT.

V gene TRBV19 combines with J gene TRBJ1-1; TRBD1 is a possible D gene (5 bases). Germline V gives CDR1 LNHDA, CDR2 SQIVND (reference sequence). CDR3 length: 15 amino acids. Trimming removed 1 base at V and 3 bases at J, with 12 bases between. The CDR3 sequence: CASSIALTGDTEAFF. In DNA, the CDR3 is TGTGCCAGTAGTATAGCTCTTACAGGAGACACTGAAGCTTTCTTT.

The V gene is TRBV5-1, the J gene TRBJ1-1; TRBD1 agrees at 7 bases. Germline CDR1 reads SGHRS; CDR2 reads YFSETQ. The V segment lost 4 bases and the J segment 4 bases; nucleotides outside the gene matches: 10. This CDR3 has 15 residues. In DNA, the CDR3 is TGCGCCAGCAGCCCCCGACAGGGTGGGGGCACTGAAGCTTTCTTT. This codes for CASSPRQGGGTEAFF.

This clone turned up a few times. This chain joins TRBV3-1 (or the pseudogene TRBV3-2) and TRBJ1-2; D possibly corresponds to TRBD1 (6 bases). V gave up 5 bases and J gave up 8 bases, with 21 bases separating them. This CDR3 is 15 amino acids long. Germline V gene sequence: CDR1 LGHDT, CDR2 YNNKEL (reference sequence). CDR3 sequence: CASSIRVAGGAGYTF. The CDR3 DNA reads as TGTGCCAGCAGCATAAGAGTCGCGGGGGGCGCCGGCTACACCTTC.

This CDR3 is CASSLYAGKGNQPQHF. CDR3 nucleotides: TGTGCCAGCAGCTTGTACGCGGGGAAGGGCAATCAGCCCCAGCATTTT. This chain connects TRBV5-6 to TRBJ1-5; D ambiguous. CDR1 SGHDT and CDR2 YYEEEE come from the germline V gene. Trimming shortened V by 1 base and J by 2 bases, and 13 bases separated the two germline ends. The length of the CDR3 is 16 residues.

This chain uses TRBV10-3 with TRBJ2-3, with 13 bases identical to TRBD2. The J segment lost 0 bases and the V segment lost 8 bases, leaving 2 bases of the junction unmatched. The germline gives CDR1 ENHRY, CDR2 SYGVKD. This CDR3 contains 15 residues. CDR3 bases: TGTGCCATCGGGACTAGCGGGGCTAGCACAGATACGCAGTATTTT. This codes for CAIGTSGASTDTQYF.

This chain uses TRBV7-3 with TRBJ1-2, with 7 nucleotides matching TRBD1. The CDR3 length is 13 residues. The germline gives CDR1 SGHTA, CDR2 FQGTGA. V lost 4 bases, J lost 8 bases, and 7 bases stayed unmatched. The CDR3 protein is CASSSTGMEGYTF. The CDR3 DNA is TGTGCCAGCAGCTCGACAGGGATGGAAGGCTACACCTTC. Complete variable domain (other parts from reference TRBV7-3 and TRBJ1-2): GAGVSQTPSNKVTEKGKYVELRCDPISGHTALYWYRQSLGQGPEFLIYFQGTGAADDSGLPNDRFFAVRPEGSVSTLKIQRTERGDSAVYLCASSSTGMEGYTFGSGTRLTVV.

The gene calls are TRBV6-4 and TRBJ2-1; D is perhaps TRBD2 (5 bases). The CDR3 has 16 residues. V lost 4 bases, J lost 0 bases, and 13 bases lay in between. Germline CDR1 and CDR2: MRHNA and SNTAGT. CDR3 region: CASSVPLGSSYNEQFF. The CDR3 DNA follows: TGTGCCAGCAGTGTGCCCCTTGGGAGCTCCTACAATGAGCAGTTCTTC.

The J gene is TRBJ1-2, the V gene TRBV7-9; no definite D call. The germline gives CDR1 SEHNR, CDR2 FQNEAQ (reference sequence). The CDR3 is 12 residues long. Trimming stripped 1 base from V and 4 bases from J, with 4 bases between. In nucleotides, the CDR3 is TGTGCCAGCAGCTTAGTGGCCTATGGCTACACCTTC. This translates into CASSLVAYGYTF.

V usage is TRBV9 and J usage is TRBJ2-7; D possibly corresponds to TRBD2 (6 bases). The CDR3 totals 15 residues. CDR1 and CDR2 (germline): SGDLS, YYNGEE. Trimming cost V 0 bases and J 2 bases, with 12 bases left between them. CDR3 bases: TGTGCCAGCAGCGTAGAGCTGGGACTGCCCTACGAGCAGTACTTC. Protein sequence: CASSVELGLPYEQYF. Full variable domain (rest looked up from reference TRBV9 and TRBJ2-7): DSGVTQTPKHLITATGQRVTLRCSPRSGDLSVYWYQQSLDQGLQFLIQYYNGEERAKGNILERFSAQQFPDLHSELNLSSLELGDSALYFCASSVELGLPYEQYFGPGTRLTVT.

This chain connects TRBV11-2 to TRBJ1-2; TRBD1 might be the D (5 bases). The germline V gene encodes CDR1 SGHAT and CDR2 FQNNGV. The CDR3 has 13 amino acids. Trimming removed 0 bases at V and 13 bases at J, with 15 bases between. The CDR3 sequence: CASSLDTDSAATF. The DNA of the CDR3 is TGTGCCAGCAGCTTAGACACCGACAGTGCGGCCACCTTC. The whole variable domain, remainder taken from reference TRBV11-2 and TRBJ1-2, is EAGVAQSPRYKIIEKRQSVAFWCNPISGHATLYWYQQILGQGPKLLIQFQNNGVVDDSQLPKDRFSAERLKGVDSTLKIQPAKLEDSAVYLCASSLDTDSAATFGSGTRLTVV.

This sequence joins TRBV5-1 and TRBJ1-6; TRBD1 aligns across 7 bases. The CDR3 length is 16 residues. With V trimmed by 1 base and J by 10 bases, 11 bases remained unmatched. Germline CDR1 reads SGHRS; CDR2 reads YFSETQ. The DNA of the CDR3 is TGCGCCAGCAGCTTGCTGGGACAGATTCAGGACTCACCCCTCCACTTT. Translation: CASSLLGQIQDSPLHF. The full variable domain, rest sourced from reference TRBV5-1 and TRBJ1-6, is KAGVTQTPRYLIKTRGQQVTLSCSPISGHRSVSWYQQTPGQGLQFLFEYFSETQRNKGNFPGRFSGRQFSNSRSEMNVSTLELGDSALYLCASSLLGQIQDSPLHFGNGTRLTVT.

V usage is TRBV27 and J usage is TRBJ2-1, with a tentative D call TRBD2 (6 bases). The CDR3 runs to 17 residues. Germline lookup yields CDR1 MNHEY and CDR2 SMNVEV (reference sequence). Deletions cut 1 base from V and 0 bases from J, with 13 bases between. For the CDR3, the DNA is TGTGCCAGCAGTTTATATGGTAGCGGCAGCTCCTACAATGAGCAGTTCTTC. The encoded protein is CASSLYGSGSSYNEQFF.

The chain recombines TRBV4-1 with TRBJ2-5, with 8 positions matching TRBD2. V was clipped by 5 bases and J by 5 bases; unmatched bases: 10. CDR1 and CDR2 (germline): MGHRA, YSYEKL. The CDR3 is made up of 15 amino acids. The CDR3 bases are TGCGCCAGCAGCGGGGTAGCGGGGTTCGGGGAGACCCAGTACTTC. This gives the protein CASSGVAGFGETQYF.

The J gene is TRBJ2-1, the V gene TRBV9, with 7 nucleotides matching TRBD1. V lost 4 bases and J lost 4; bases outside the gene matches: 17. The CDR3 has 18 residues. Germline CDR1 and CDR2: SGDLS and YYNGEE. CDR3 DNA: TGTGCCAGCAGCCCAGAGCTTTTGGGGACAGCCGTTTACAATGAGCAGTTCTTC. It is translated as CASSPELLGTAVYNEQFF.

The J gene is TRBJ1-1, the V gene TRBV29-1; D gene unclear. This CDR3 spans 14 amino acids. In germline, CDR1 is SQVTM, CDR2 ANQGSEA. V lost 5 bases to trimming and J lost 4 bases, with 17 bases between them. CDR3 DNA: TGCAGCGTTACTCCCGGGAACTGGGGCACTGAAGCTTTCTTT. This encodes CSVTPGNWGTEAFF.

This chain joins TRBV19 and TRBJ2-7; D is unresolved. This CDR3 has 15 amino acids. Germline values: CDR1 LNHDA, CDR2 SQIVND (reference sequence). V was cut by 7 bases and J by 6 bases, with 22 bases left in between. The CDR3 DNA reads TGTGCCAGTACCCAGACCCGGCCCGGAGAAGGCGAGCAGTACTTC. It is translated as CASTQTRPGEGEQYF.

The rearrangement uses TRBV7-9 and TRBJ2-6; 7 nucleotides agree with TRBD1. Germline CDR1 reads SEHNR; CDR2 reads FQNEAQ (reference sequence). V lost 4 bases and J lost 0; bases outside the gene matches: 3. The CDR3 is 16 residues long. The CDR3, as DNA: TGTGCCAGCAGCTCGACAGGGTTCTCTGGGGCCAACGTCCTGACTTTC. Amino acid sequence: CASSSTGFSGANVLTF.

This rearrangement joins TRBV5-8 to TRBJ1-2; D is uncertain. This CDR3 region has 13 residues. Trimming removed 3 bases from V and 1 base from J, with 7 bases in between. CDR1 is SGHTS and CDR2 is YDEGEE in the germline V gene. The CDR3, as DNA: TGTGCCAGCAGCTCGGACTTTAACTATGGCTACACCTTC. Translated: CASSSDFNYGYTF.

The rearrangement joins TRBV7-8 to TRBJ2-3, with 8 positions matching TRBD1. Germline V gene sequence: CDR1 SGHVS, CDR2 FQNEAQ. This CDR3 is built from 14 residues. Trimming at V came to 1 base and at J to 8 bases, leaving 5 bases not matched to a gene. CDR3 amino acids: CASSLGTGFGTQYF. DNA of the CDR3: TGTGCCAGCAGCTTAGGGACAGGGTTTGGTACGCAGTATTTT.

This clone has just a few counts. The chain joins TRBV2 to TRBJ2-5, with D possibly TRBD1 on 5 matching bases. V was clipped by 6 bases and J by 0 bases, with 8 bases between them. This CDR3 is built from 13 residues. Looked up from germline, CDR1 is SNHLY and CDR2 is FYNNEI. The CDR3: CASSPGNQETQYF. In nucleotides, the CDR3 is TGTGCCAGCAGCCCAGGGAACCAAGAGACCCAGTACTTC.

The gene calls are TRBV19 and TRBJ2-2; D is undetermined. The V end lost 1 base, the J end lost 2 bases, and 8 bases lay between the germline ends. This CDR3 spans 15 amino acids. CDR1 is LNHDA, CDR2 SQIVND, per germline (reference sequence). CDR3 loop: CASSIGAGNTGELFF. CDR3 coding DNA: TGTGCCAGTAGTATAGGGGCAGGCAACACCGGGGAGCTGTTTTTT.

The chain joins TRBV2 to TRBJ2-2; the match to TRBD2 covers 8 bases. The CDR3 runs to 16 residues. Germline V lookup: CDR1 SNHLY, CDR2 FYNNEI. Trimming cost V 3 bases and J 3 bases; bases outside gene matches: 6. The CDR3: CASSDRGGAYTGELFF. The DNA of the CDR3 is TGTGCCAGCAGTGACCGGGGGGGCGCATACACCGGGGAGCTGTTTTTT.

J is TRBJ1-2 and V is TRBV11-2, with D maybe TRBD1 (6 bases). Germline V gene lookup returns CDR1 SGHAT and CDR2 FQNNGV. V was pared by 7 bases and J by 3 bases, with 15 bases between. The CDR3 has 14 amino acids. The CDR3: CASTSDTGHYGYTF. DNA of the CDR3: TGTGCCAGCACCTCAGACACAGGGCACTATGGCTACACCTTC.

As for this clone: Relative to the germline gene, one junction end is altered; a read error may explain this. The CDR3 DNA is TGCGCCAGCAGTATACAGGGAGCGAAGACCGGGGAGCTGTTTTTT. Translated: CASSIQGAKTGELFF. V is TRBV5-1 and J is TRBJ2-2, with a possible D match to TRBD1 (6 bases). Per the germline V gene, CDR1 is SGHRS and CDR2 is YFSETQ. This CDR3 is 15 amino acids long.

V is TRBV7-8 and J is TRBJ1-2, with D perhaps TRBD1 (6 bases). CDR1 and CDR2 (germline): SGHVS, FQNEAQ. The CDR3 runs to 16 residues. V was cut by 4 bases and J by 3 bases, with 18 bases left in between. The CDR3 DNA is TGTGCCAGCAGCTCTCCGGTGAGAGGGGGGGACTATGGCTACACCTTC. Its translation: CASSSPVRGGDYGYTF.